The present T cell receptor (beta chain) was sequenced within a study of early T cells in non-severe SARS-CoV-2 infection. Study-level background: Chains from this unsorted whole-blood bulk RNA could not be paired.

This clonotype was picked up a small number of times. TCRdb recomputed calls from the 5' RACE reads with MiXCR, one row per CDR3 protein. The profile shows approximately 20,000 distinct CDR3 sequences, roughly 4.7% of them singletons. After removal of 6 bases from V and 3 bases from J, the junction contained 14 bases not matched to a gene. Germline-derived CDR1 and CDR2 are MNHNS and SASEGT. CDR3 length equals 16 residues. Sequenced sample: whole blood. This sequence joins TRBV6-1 and TRBJ2-7, with 7 bases fitting TRBD1. This receptor was identified in an adult who was a healthcare worker with PCR-confirmed SARS-CoV-2 infection or an uninfected control (not recorded which). CDR3 residues: CASRAVYRGPFYEQYF. The CDR3, as DNA: TGTGCCAGCAGAGCCGTATACAGGGGACCCTTCTACGAGCAGTACTTC.